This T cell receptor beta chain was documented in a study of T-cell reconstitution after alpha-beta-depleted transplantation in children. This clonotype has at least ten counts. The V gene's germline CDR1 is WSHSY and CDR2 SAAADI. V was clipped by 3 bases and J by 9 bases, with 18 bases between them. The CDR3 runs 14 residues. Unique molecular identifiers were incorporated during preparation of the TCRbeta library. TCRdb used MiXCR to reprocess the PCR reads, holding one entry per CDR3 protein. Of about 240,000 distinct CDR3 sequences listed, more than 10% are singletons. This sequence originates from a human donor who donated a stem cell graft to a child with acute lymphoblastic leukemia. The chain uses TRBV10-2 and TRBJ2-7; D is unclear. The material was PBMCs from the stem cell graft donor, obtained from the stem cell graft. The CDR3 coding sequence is TGCGCCAGCAGTGAAAGGCAGTCCCTCCTAGGGCAGTACTTC. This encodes CASSERQSLLGQYF.